The present entry profiles one TCR beta chain with its context. Its antigen is unidentified. Measured with immunoSEQ multiplex PCR; TCRdb has only the in-frame clones, and not every one. The sample has about 980,000 clones; 60% to 85% are singletons. Both subsets, CD45RA+ naive and CD45RA-negative memory, were split from the CD4+ cells. These data originate in a study of shared clonotypes between healthy human individuals. Study details: Each donor's CD8 memory used one plate, CD8 naive two, each CD4 subset three.

V dropped 0 bases and J dropped 6 bases, with 15 bases sitting between them. Germline V gene data show CDR1 as SGHKS and CDR2 as YYEKEE (reference sequence). This CDR3 comprises 16 residues. Study-wide findings and caveats: Clonotypes that were shared across four donors made up approximately 5% of naive CD4 clonotypes.

This chain uses TRBV5-5 with TRBJ2-2; the D is unclear. Sequences were obtained from memory CD4+ T cells sorted from blood. As for subset: CD45RA-negative fraction. This TCR came from a man between 18 and 35 years old in good health. The CDR3 bases are TGTGCCAGCAGCTTGGGATTAGTTATTGCCGCCGGGGAGCTGTTTTTT. Translating it yields CASSLGLVIAAGELFF.